Below are 32 T cell receptor beta chains sequenced from a single sample in a study of blood T cells in healthy people across ages. A second PCR, run for about 6 to 11 cycles, used a sample-barcoded 5' primer plus a J-beta primer mix. MiXCR was run by TCRdb on the 5' RACE reads, yielding one entry per CDR3 protein. The sample holds roughly 800,000 distinct CDR3 sequences, around 25% seen once. The same data also went into a second study, on T cells of mothers and their children.

The sample was blood. Receptors were obtained from a boy younger than 18 in good health.

This clonotype was detected only a few times. This sequence joins TRBV7-6 and TRBJ1-1; 8 bases align to TRBD1. Germline assignment: CDR1 SGHVS and CDR2 FNYEAQ. CDR3 size: 19 residues. V trimming: 1 base; J trimming: 5 bases; junction bases outside the gene matches: 18. Here the CDR3 DNA reads TGTGCCAGCAGCTTAGGTCGTGGGGGGCAGGGGGCGATGGGTACTGAAGCTTTCTTT. This translates into CASSLGRGGQGAMGTEAFF.

With regard to this clonotype: Given the absence of the conserved phenylalanine or tryptophan at the CDR3 end, a read error is likely. This chain links TRBV28 with TRBJ2-7; 10 positions match TRBD1. Germline assignment: CDR1 MDHEN and CDR2 SYDVKM. V was clipped by 6 bases and J by 2 bases; unmatched bases: 7. The CDR3 totals 15 residues. The chain's CDR3 is CASRPEGTGAYEQYL. CDR3 coding DNA: TGTGCCAGCAGACCGGAAGGGACAGGGGCCTACGAGCAGTACCTC.

This clonotype was detected a few times. The chain is built from TRBV29-1 and TRBJ2-5; TRBD1 is a possible D gene (6 bases). Trimming pared 5 bases from V and 4 bases from J, leaving 11 bases between. Germline V CDR1 and CDR2: SQVTM, ANQGSEA. CDR3 length equals 12 residues. DNA for the CDR3: TGCAGCGTTCCGACAGGTCTAGAGACCCAGTACTTC. Translating it yields CSVPTGLETQYF.

Only one count was recorded for this clonotype. The V call is TRBV6-2 or TRBV6-3, the J call TRBJ1-5, with D possibly being TRBD1 (5 bases). Looked up from germline, CDR1 is MNHEY and CDR2 is SVGEGT. The CDR3 is 16 amino acids. Deletions cut 0 bases from V and 0 bases from J, with 9 bases between. This chain's CDR3 is CASSYSRQGSNQPQHF. CDR3 DNA: TGTGCCAGCAGTTACTCGCGGCAGGGTAGCAATCAGCCCCAGCATTTT.

The chain couples TRBV7-9 to TRBJ2-5; 9 positions match TRBD2. In germline, CDR1 is SEHNR, CDR2 FQNEAQ (reference sequence). The CDR3 loop spans 15 amino acids. With 5 bases clipped from V and 5 bases from J, the junction kept 9 bases outside the gene matches. In DNA, the CDR3 is TGTGCCAGCAGCATAGGGACTAGCTGGTTGGAGACCCAGTACTTC. Protein: CASSIGTSWLETQYF.

The chain is built from TRBV15 and TRBJ2-5; D is unresolved. The length of the CDR3 is 13 residues. V lost 1 base and J lost 5, with 8 bases in between. The germline gives CDR1 LNHNV, CDR2 YYDKDF (reference sequence). In nucleotides, the CDR3 is TGTGCCACCAGCAGAGTGCGGTTTGAGACCCAGTACTTC. This sequence encodes CATSRVRFETQYF.

This clonotype was counted a few times. The chain is built from TRBV6-6 and TRBJ1-2; 7 positions agree with TRBD1. The CDR3 totals 16 residues. V was clipped by 2 bases and J by 8 bases; unmatched bases: 14. CDR1 is MNHNY, CDR2 SVGAGI, per germline (reference sequence). DNA for the CDR3: TGTGCCAGCAGTTACGCTACGTCACAGGGGATTAAGGGCTACACCTTC. Translated: CASSYATSQGIKGYTF.

The chain joins TRBV28 to TRBJ1-6; D is perhaps TRBD1 (6 bases). V was shortened by 3 bases and J by 8 bases, with 23 bases between the two germline ends. The CDR3 contains 18 residues. Germline-derived CDR1 and CDR2 are MDHEN and SYDVKM. The CDR3 DNA follows: TGTGCCAGCAGTTTCCGTGCCCCGGGACACGGATCGGATTCACCCCTCCACTTT. As protein: CASSFRAPGHGSDSPLHF. Full variable domain (rest looked up from reference TRBV28 and TRBJ1-6): DVKVTQSSRYLVKRTGEKVFLECVQDMDHENMFWYRQDPGLGLRLIYFSYDVKMKEKGDIPEGYSVSREKKERFSLILESASTNQTSMYLCASSFRAPGHGSDSPLHFGNGTRLTVT.

This clonotype has just one count. This chain joins TRBV20-1 and TRBJ1-4; D is possibly TRBD1 (5 bases). CDR1 is DFQATT, CDR2 SNEGSKA, per germline (reference sequence). Trimming stripped 0 bases from V and 8 bases from J, with 22 bases between. The CDR3 loop spans 17 amino acids. CDR3 amino acids: CSARDEYRGKGHEKLFF. The CDR3 DNA follows: TGCAGTGCTAGAGATGAGTATCGGGGAAAGGGGCACGAAAAACTGTTTTTT.

This clonotype came up a few times. The rearrangement links TRBV7-9 to TRBJ2-5; D could derive from TRBD1 or TRBD2 (5 bases each). Trimming pared 1 base from V and 4 bases from J, leaving 13 bases between. This CDR3 region has 15 residues. Germline CDR1 SEHNR, CDR2 FQNEAQ (reference sequence). The chain's CDR3 is CASSLDGATGETQYF. For the CDR3, the DNA is TGTGCCAGCAGCTTAGACGGGGCTACAGGAGAGACCCAGTACTTC.

The chain has TRBV29-1 and TRBJ2-5; D may match TRBD1 or TRBD2 (5 bases each). Germline CDR1 reads SQVTM; CDR2 reads ANQGSEA. This CDR3 is built from 13 residues. Trimming removed 3 bases from V and 4 bases from J, with 12 bases in between. As DNA, the CDR3 is TGCAGCGTTGACTCCGGGGCCGCAGAGACCCAGTACTTC. Encoded protein: CSVDSGAAETQYF.

CDR3 nucleotides: TGCAGTGCTAGTCTCCCGACAGGGCTCAATGAGCAGTTCTTC. This sequence encodes CSASLPTGLNEQFF. The J gene is TRBJ2-1, the V gene TRBV20-1; 7 nucleotides agree with TRBD1. This CDR3 has 14 residues. Germline-derived CDR1 and CDR2 are DFQATT and SNEGSKA (reference sequence). The V gene end was trimmed by 3 bases and the J gene end by 6 bases; junction bases not matched to a gene: 8.

The chain couples TRBV20-1 to TRBJ1-2; a weak D match, TRBD1 (6 bases). This CDR3 has 14 amino acids. Looked up from germline, CDR1 is DFQATT and CDR2 is SNEGSKA (reference sequence). V was pared by 1 base and J by 2 bases, with 11 bases between. The CDR3 sequence is CSARVSGGNYGYTF. CDR3 nucleotides: TGCAGTGCTAGAGTATCGGGGGGCAACTATGGCTACACCTTC.

This clonotype has more than one count but fewer than ten. The CDR3 nucleotides read TGCGCCAGCAGCTCCCCTCGGCAGGGTGGTGAAAAACTGTTTTTT. It is translated as CASSSPRQGGEKLFF. The chain has TRBV5-1 and TRBJ1-4, with D possibly TRBD1 on 5 matching bases. V gave up 3 bases and J gave up 7 bases, with 16 bases separating them. This CDR3 is built from 15 residues. From germline, CDR1 is SGHRS and CDR2 YFSETQ.

The J gene is TRBJ2-5, the V gene TRBV7-2, with D possibly being TRBD2 (5 bases). Trimming left V 0 bases short and J 0 bases short, with 17 bases between. This CDR3 comprises 18 residues. Germline lookup yields CDR1 SGHTA and CDR2 FQGNSA. The DNA for the CDR3 is TGTGCCAGCAGCTTAGCTCCTCCGGGATACCCGTACCAAGAGACCCAGTACTTC. Translation: CASSLAPPGYPYQETQYF.

CDR3 sequence: CSARGLAGGLPGELFF. CDR3 in DNA: TGCAGTGCTAGGGGACTAGCGGGGGGGCTCCCCGGGGAGCTGTTTTTT. The chain recombines TRBV20-1 with TRBJ2-2; 16 nucleotides line up with TRBD2. The CDR3 has 16 amino acids. Trimming at V came to 3 bases and at J to 6 bases, leaving 4 bases not matched to a gene. CDR1 DFQATT and CDR2 SNEGSKA come from the germline V gene (reference sequence).

This clonotype was seen only a few times. This chain joins TRBV7-9 and TRBJ1-1; D gene uncertain. V was shortened by 4 bases and J by 8 bases, with 17 bases between the two germline ends. The CDR3 loop spans 14 amino acids. Germline-derived CDR1 and CDR2 are SEHNR and FQNEAQ (reference sequence). CDR3 loop: CASSSNNQPLEAFF. The CDR3 nucleotides are TGTGCCAGCAGCTCCAATAACCAGCCTCTCGAAGCTTTCTTT.

Comment on this clonotype: A much larger clone is a single base away; this may be a read error. The CDR3 sequence is CAGSGGQETQYF. In nucleotides, the CDR3 is TGTGCCGGCAGTGGCGGCCAAGAGACCCAGTACTTC. This chain links TRBV28 with TRBJ2-5, with D uncertain. The CDR3 totals 12 residues. The V gene's germline CDR1 is MDHEN and CDR2 SYDVKM.

The J gene is TRBJ2-7, the V gene TRBV25-1; D is unclear. This CDR3 has 11 amino acids. V was cut by 4 bases and J by 6 bases, with 7 bases left in between. Germline values: CDR1 MGHDK, CDR2 SYGVNS. The CDR3 sequence is CASSVSTEQYF. The CDR3 bases are TGTGCCAGCAGTGTCTCGACCGAGCAGTACTTC.

About this clonotype itself: The junction departs from germline at one end; a sequencing error may be responsible. This CDR3 is CSVEGEYESSGANVLTF. As DNA, the CDR3 is TGTAGCGTTGAAGGAGAGTATGAGAGCTCTGGGGCCAACGTCCTGACTTTC. This chain links TRBV29-1 with TRBJ2-6; D might be TRBD2 (5 bases). The CDR3 has 17 residues. Germline loops: CDR1 SQVTM, CDR2 ANQGSEA. Variable domain in full (rest from reference TRBV29-1 and TRBJ2-6): SAVISQKPSRDICQRGTSLTIQCQVDSQVTMMFWYRQQPGQSLTLIATANQGSEATYESGFVIDKFPISRPNLTFSTLTVSNMSPEDSSIYLCSVEGEYESSGANVLTFGAGSRLTVL.

CDR3 sequence (DNA): TGTGCCAGCAGCCTGGAAGGACAGGGGAACACCGGGGAGCTGTTTTTT. The encoded protein is CASSLEGQGNTGELFF. The genes are TRBV5-4 and TRBJ2-2, with 8 bases identical to TRBD1. CDR1 and CDR2 from the germline V gene are SGHNT and YYREEE (reference sequence). J lost 1 base, V lost 4 bases, and 6 bases had no gene match. The length of the CDR3 is 16 residues.

The CDR3 sequence is CASSPTGGTGGYEQYF. CDR3 sequence (DNA): TGTGCCAGCAGCCCCACCGGAGGGACAGGGGGCTACGAGCAGTACTTC. The chain carries TRBV7-9 and TRBJ2-7; 11 nucleotides match TRBD1. Per germline, CDR1 SEHNR and CDR2 FQNEAQ (reference sequence). CDR3 length: 16 residues. J lost 3 bases, V lost 5 bases, and 9 bases had no gene match.

V usage is TRBV10-3 and J usage is TRBJ2-1; no definite D call. The CDR3 extends over 9 amino acids. The V gene's germline CDR1 is ENHRY and CDR2 SYGVKD. Trimming removed 8 bases at V and 10 bases at J, with 6 bases between. The CDR3 DNA follows: TGTGCCATCGGAGCGGAGCAGTTCTTC. Translation gives CAIGAEQFF.

This chain uses TRBV7-2 with TRBJ2-5, with TRBD2 as a possible D gene (7 bases). The CDR3 has 14 residues. Germline values: CDR1 SGHTA, CDR2 FQGNSA. With 5 bases removed from V and 4 bases from J, the gap between germline ends came to 14 bases. CDR3: CASSPSRGAETQYF. CDR3 sequence (DNA): TGTGCCAGCAGCCCTTCACGGGGGGCAGAGACCCAGTACTTC.

The J gene is TRBJ2-1, the V gene TRBV5-1; tentatively, D is TRBD1 (5 bases). In germline, CDR1 is SGHRS, CDR2 YFSETQ. The CDR3 covers 15 residues. V lost 1 base and J lost 10, with 18 bases in between. In DNA form, the CDR3 reads TGCGCCAGCAGCTTGTTTTTGGGCAGGGTTGAGGAGCAGTTCTTC. Protein product: CASSLFLGRVEEQFF.

The table lists this clonotype with a few counts. The genes are TRBV19 and TRBJ1-2; no definite D call. This CDR3 contains 14 residues. The germline gives CDR1 LNHDA, CDR2 SQIVND (reference sequence). V lost 3 bases, J lost 6 bases, and 14 bases lay in between. CDR3 in amino acids: CASSIWAETDGYTF. The CDR3 DNA is TGTGCCAGTAGTATCTGGGCAGAAACGGATGGCTACACCTTC.

The chain couples TRBV15 to TRBJ2-7, with 7 bases matching TRBD2. There are 17 residues in the CDR3. V gave up 0 bases and J gave up 0 bases; unmatched junction bases: 8. From germline, CDR1 is LNHNV and CDR2 YYDKDF (reference sequence). The CDR3 DNA follows: TGTGCCACCAGCAGAGATCAGGTCGGCGGGAGCTCCTACGAGCAGTACTTC. It codes for CATSRDQVGGSSYEQYF.

The V and J genes are TRBV5-6 and TRBJ1-2; no clear D. Between the trimmed V and J ends, which lost 1 base and 8 bases, there was a span of 18 bases. CDR1 SGHDT and CDR2 YYEEEE come from the germline V gene. The length of the CDR3 is 15 residues. CDR3 DNA: TGTGCCAGCAGCTTGTGGCAGGCGATGGCCAGGGGCTACACCTTC. Its protein product is CASSLWQAMARGYTF.

The chain joins TRBV5-1 to TRBJ2-1, with D perhaps matching TRBD2 (6 bases). The CDR3 runs to 14 residues. V lost 9 bases to trimming and J lost 3 bases, with 16 bases between them. Germline CDR1 SGHRS, CDR2 YFSETQ. The CDR3 nucleotides read TGCGCCACCACTAGATGGGGGGACTACAATGAGCAGTTCTTC. Translating gives CATTRWGDYNEQFF.

This clonotype was seen ten or more times. The genes are TRBV19 and TRBJ1-1, with D perhaps matching TRBD1 (5 bases). Trimming cost V 6 bases and J 0 bases, with 8 bases left between them. The V gene's germline CDR1 is LNHDA and CDR2 SQIVND (reference sequence). The CDR3 loop spans 13 amino acids. The CDR3 DNA follows: TGTGCCAGTAGGGGACGGATGAACACTGAAGCTTTCTTT. Amino acids: CASRGRMNTEAFF. Full variable domain (rest looked up from reference TRBV19 and TRBJ1-1): DGGITQSPKYLFRKEGQNVTLSCEQNLNHDAMYWYRQDPGQGLRLIYYSQIVNDFQKGDIAEGYSVSREKKESFPLTVTSAQKNPTAFYLCASRGRMNTEAFFGQGTRLTVV.

On this clonotype itself: A junction end diverges from the germline sequence, so it may reflect a read error. The chain combines TRBV3-1 with TRBJ2-3; 12 nucleotides line up with TRBD2. CDR1 and CDR2 (germline): LGHDT, YNNKEL (reference sequence). The CDR3 sequence is 16 residues long. Here the CDR3 DNA reads TGTGCCAGCAGCCCGACTAGCGGGAGTGCGCGAGATGCGCAGTATTTT. Protein: CASSPTSGSARDAQYF.

This chain connects TRBV13 to TRBJ2-3, with 7 bases fitting TRBD2. With 2 bases clipped from V and 2 bases from J, the junction kept 4 bases outside the gene matches. Germline V lookup: CDR1 PRHDT, CDR2 FYEKMQ (reference sequence). The CDR3 extends over 15 amino acids. The CDR3 nucleotides are TGTGCCAGCAGCTTAAGGCTAGCGGCCACAGATACGCAGTATTTT. It is translated as CASSLRLAATDTQYF.